One and the same sample provided the 3 T cell receptor beta chains below, sequenced in a study of blood T cell repertoires in COVID-19. Method: immunoSEQ multiplex PCR; TCRdb's copy keeps in-frame clones and lacks some. This sample has about 210,000 clones, with around 83% found just once. Specimen: peripheral blood. These receptor sequences come from a man aged 50 to 60 with active or convalescent COVID-19.

This chain joins TRBV10-1 and TRBJ2-4, with 8 bases matching TRBD1. Germline CDR1 WNHNN, CDR2 SYGVQD (reference sequence). CDR3 length equals 16 residues. V gave up 3 bases and J gave up 0 bases; unmatched junction bases: 4. CDR3 protein: CASSEGQGLAKNIQYF. CDR3 DNA sequence: TGCGCCAGCAGTGAAGGACAGGGATTAGCCAAAAACATTCAGTACTTC.

The rearrangement links TRBV2 to TRBJ2-7, with TRBD1 identical over 7 bases. Germline V gene lookup returns CDR1 SNHLY and CDR2 FYNNEI. J was trimmed by 0 bases and V by 5 bases; bases with no gene match: 4. The CDR3 is 14 amino acids. The CDR3 region is CASSRQGSSYEQYF. DNA of the CDR3: TGTGCCAGCAGTAGACAGGGCAGCTCCTACGAGCAGTACTTC. Together with reference TRBV2 and TRBJ2-7, the CDR3 gives the full variable domain: EPEVTQTPSHQVTQMGQEVILRCVPISNHLYFYWYRQILGQKVEFLVSFYNNEISEKSEIFDDQFSVERPDGSNFTLKIRSTKLEDSAMYFCASSRQGSSYEQYFGPGTRLTVT.

The chain couples TRBV5-6 to TRBJ1-3, with 7 positions matching TRBD1. Trimming took 4 bases from V and 4 from J; bases not matched to a gene: 8. The CDR3 runs 15 residues. Germline loops: CDR1 SGHDT, CDR2 YYEEEE. The CDR3 protein is CASSDPTGSGNTIYF. The CDR3 nucleotides are TGTGCCAGCAGCGACCCGACAGGGAGCGGAAACACCATATATTTT.